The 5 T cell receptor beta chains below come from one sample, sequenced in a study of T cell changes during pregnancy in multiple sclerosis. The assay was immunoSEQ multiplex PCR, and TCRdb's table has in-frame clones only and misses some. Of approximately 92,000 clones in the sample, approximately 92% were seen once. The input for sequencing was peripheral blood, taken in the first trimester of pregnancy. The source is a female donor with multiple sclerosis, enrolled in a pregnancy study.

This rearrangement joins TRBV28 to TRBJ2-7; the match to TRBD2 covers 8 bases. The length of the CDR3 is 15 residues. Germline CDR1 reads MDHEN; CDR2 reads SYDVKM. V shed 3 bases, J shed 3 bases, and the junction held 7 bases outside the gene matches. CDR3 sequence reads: CASSLIVAGNYEQYF. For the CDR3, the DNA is TGTGCCAGCAGTTTGATTGTAGCGGGAAACTACGAGCAGTACTTC. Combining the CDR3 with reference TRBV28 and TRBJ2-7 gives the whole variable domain DVKVTQSSRYLVKRTGEKVFLECVQDMDHENMFWYRQDPGLGLRLIYFSYDVKMKEKGDIPEGYSVSREKKERFSLILESASTNQTSMYLCASSLIVAGNYEQYFGPGTRLTVT.

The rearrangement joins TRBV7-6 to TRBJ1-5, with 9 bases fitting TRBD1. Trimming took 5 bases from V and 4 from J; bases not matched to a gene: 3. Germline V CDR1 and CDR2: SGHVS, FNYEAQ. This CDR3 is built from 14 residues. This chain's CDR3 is CASSPDRGNQPQHF. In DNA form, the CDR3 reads TGTGCCAGCAGCCCGGACAGGGGTAATCAGCCCCAGCATTTT.

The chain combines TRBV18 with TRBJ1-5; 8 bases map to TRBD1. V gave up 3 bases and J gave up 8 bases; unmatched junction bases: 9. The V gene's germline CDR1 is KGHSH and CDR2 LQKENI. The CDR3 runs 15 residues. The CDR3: CASSPRTGQGEPQHF. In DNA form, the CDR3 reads TGTGCCAGCTCACCCCGGACAGGGCAGGGGGAGCCCCAGCATTTT.

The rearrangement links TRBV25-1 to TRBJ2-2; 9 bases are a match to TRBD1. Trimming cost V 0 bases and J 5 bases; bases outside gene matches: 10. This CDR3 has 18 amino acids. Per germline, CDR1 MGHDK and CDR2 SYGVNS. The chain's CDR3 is CASSEYWAGTGNTGELFF. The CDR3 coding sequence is TGTGCCAGCAGTGAATATTGGGCCGGGACAGGGAATACCGGGGAGCTGTTTTTT.

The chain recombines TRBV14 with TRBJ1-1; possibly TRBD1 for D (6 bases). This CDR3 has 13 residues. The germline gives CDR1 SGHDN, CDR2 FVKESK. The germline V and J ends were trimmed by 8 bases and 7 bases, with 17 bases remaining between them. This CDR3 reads CASAPNRANEAFF. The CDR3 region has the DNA TGTGCCAGCGCCCCGAACAGGGCCAATGAAGCTTTCTTT.